The 11 T cell receptor beta chains given below trace back to one sample, sequenced in a study of cytomegalovirus exposure and HLA in healthy donors (dated by TCRdb to 2016 to 2017). Library preparation used the immunoSEQ multiplex PCR assay. For the multiplex PCR, a mixture combining 60 forward primers for TCR Vbeta segments and 13 reverse primers for TCR Jbeta segments was used. The immuneACCESS repertoire file appears here via TCRdb, limited to in-frame rearrangements. These files lack a portion of the clones; in checked studies, under half of the deficit traces to unresolved V genes, and the cause of the others is not known. Across this sample there are approximately 240,000 clones, with 75% to 85% seen only once. About 2.5% of the sample lies in the top ten. Specimen: PBMCs. The receptors originated from a woman aged 60-70 years in good health and CMV-seropositive.

The rearrangement links TRBV7-2 to TRBJ1-4; D gene unclear. The CDR3 totals 13 residues. The germline V gene encodes CDR1 SGHTA and CDR2 FQGNSA. V was trimmed by 5 bases and J by 5 bases, leaving 9 bases between them. This chain's CDR3 is CASSPRENEKLFF. For the CDR3, the DNA is TGTGCCAGCAGCCCCCGGGAGAATGAAAAACTGTTTTTT.

This clone was seen a handful of times. The chain couples TRBV4-1 to TRBJ2-7; D gene uncertain. Germline values: CDR1 MGHRA, CDR2 YSYEKL. This CDR3 region has 16 residues. V lost 0 bases to trimming and J lost 5 bases, with 17 bases between them. The CDR3: CASSQEGLARQDEQYF. Written as DNA, the CDR3 is TGCGCCAGCAGCCAAGAGGGCCTCGCCCGGCAAGACGAGCAGTACTTC.

This chain's CDR3 is CASSFIDYGYTF. The CDR3 DNA is TGTGCCAGCAGCTTTATTGACTATGGCTACACCTTC. The chain has TRBV5-5 and TRBJ1-2; D is unresolved. Trimming removed 2 bases from V and 3 bases from J, with 5 bases in between. From germline, CDR1 is SGHKS and CDR2 YYEKEE (reference sequence). The CDR3 is 12 residues long.

V usage is TRBV5-8 and J usage is TRBJ1-5; D might be TRBD1 (5 bases). Per the germline V gene, CDR1 is SGHTS and CDR2 is YDEGEE. V gave up 0 bases and J gave up 4 bases, with 11 bases separating them. This CDR3 has 15 amino acids. The CDR3 DNA sequence: TGTGCCAGCAGCTTGGGACAGCTCACAAATCAGCCCCAGCATTTT. Translating it yields CASSLGQLTNQPQHF.

The chain has TRBV10-1 and TRBJ1-1; TRBD1 matches 7 bases. Germline lookup yields CDR1 WNHNN and CDR2 SYGVQD (reference sequence). The ends lost 5 bases at V and 5 bases at J; junction bases unmatched: 2. This CDR3 has 12 amino acids. The CDR3 region is CASSIRGTEAFF. The CDR3 DNA sequence: TGCGCCAGCAGTATCAGGGGGACTGAAGCTTTCTTT.

This clone was picked up a small number of times. The chain joins TRBV15 to TRBJ2-5; the D gene is possibly TRBD2 (6 bases). The CDR3 is made up of 15 amino acids. Trimming shortened V by 1 base and J by 0 bases, and 9 bases separated the two germline ends. The germline V gene has CDR1 LNHNV and CDR2 YYDKDF (reference sequence). This chain's CDR3 is CATSRVGDYQETQYF. The CDR3 DNA follows: TGTGCCACCAGCAGAGTCGGGGACTACCAAGAGACCCAGTACTTC.

DNA of the CDR3: TGTGCCAGCAGTTACTCGCGACTGTCACCCCTCCACTTT. It yields the protein CASSYSRLSPLHF. The chain employs TRBV6-5 and TRBJ1-6; D is ambiguous. CDR1 is MNHEY and CDR2 is SVGAGI in the germline V gene. The CDR3 length is 13 residues. The ends were cut back, 0 bases at V and 10 bases at J, with 7 bases in the middle.

The V gene is TRBV18, the J gene TRBJ1-5; D is possibly TRBD1 (5 bases). Germline CDR1 is KGHSH and CDR2 is LQKENI. V was shortened by 3 bases and J by 0 bases, with 12 bases between the two germline ends. The CDR3 runs 16 residues. CDR3 in amino acids: CASSPDSRYSNQPQHF. The CDR3 nucleotides are TGTGCCAGCTCACCTGACAGCCGCTATAGCAATCAGCCCCAGCATTTT.

This clone was seen only a few times. The chain combines TRBV4-1 with TRBJ1-5, with TRBD1 matching over 8 bases. Trimming removed 3 bases from V and 5 bases from J; junction bases left unmatched: 3. In germline, CDR1 is MGHRA, CDR2 YSYEKL. The CDR3 runs 14 residues. The CDR3 here is CASSQAQGDQPQHF. The DNA for the CDR3 is TGCGCCAGCAGCCAGGCACAGGGGGATCAGCCCCAGCATTTT.

The chain couples TRBV7-2 to TRBJ1-2; TRBD1 matches 8 bases. Germline assignment: CDR1 SGHTA and CDR2 FQGNSA. J gave up 8 bases and V 4 bases, and 12 bases lay outside the gene matches. The CDR3 has 15 residues. CDR3: CASSSTAGGGGGYTF. As DNA, the CDR3 is TGTGCCAGCAGCTCCACCGCAGGGGGCGGAGGAGGCTACACCTTC.

This clone has only a few counts. V is TRBV27 and J is TRBJ2-7; 15 bases match TRBD2. Germline CDR1 reads MNHEY; CDR2 reads SMNVEV (reference sequence). Trimming at V came to 7 bases and at J to 5 bases, leaving 9 bases not matched to a gene. This CDR3 spans 16 amino acids. The chain's CDR3 is CASTSFGTSGRNEQYF. CDR3 sequence (DNA): TGTGCCAGCACGTCCTTCGGGACTAGCGGGAGGAACGAGCAGTACTTC.